The subject of this entry is one TCR beta chain. Its antigen is as yet unknown. The sample comes from a study of T cells in localized non-small cell lung cancer. The study's findings and limits: In adjacent lung appeared a median around 57 of the top 100 tumor clones. Analysis by sequencing included only one tumor region, so heterogeneity remains possible.

The V gene's germline CDR1 is MNHEY and CDR2 SVGAGI. This CDR3 spans 15 amino acids. Trimming at V came to 2 bases and at J to 8 bases, leaving 3 bases not matched to a gene. The data were produced by immunoSEQ multiplex PCR, yet TCRdb's version contains in-frame clones alone and is incomplete. The sample includes approximately 47,000 clones, about 86% of them seen just once. Sequenced material: PBMCs, taken before any cancer treatment. This sequence was found in a man aged 35 to 69 with stage II lung adenocarcinoma. The rearrangement links TRBV6-5 to TRBJ1-4, with 12 bases fitting TRBD1. The CDR3 loop reads CASSYRDRGPEKLFF. CDR3 DNA: TGTGCCAGCAGTTACAGGGACAGGGGGCCGGAAAAACTGTTTTTT.